The present entry profiles one T cell receptor (beta chain) with its context. Samples of blood were obtained at baseline, on cycle 4 day 1, and on cycle 7 day 1. These data are taken from a study of OX40 agonist ivuxolimab in advanced cancers. Turning to the study itself: Given to patients was ivuxolimab, an agonistic anti-OX40 (CD134) antibody.

Some clones are missing from TCRdb's copy, which holds only in-frame ones; the method was immunoSEQ multiplex PCR. The table has tens of thousands of clones, over 75% seen once. This TCR was recovered from an adult with an advanced solid tumor such as melanoma, head and neck, liver or kidney cancer. This specimen was CD4+ or CD8+ T cells sorted from blood, taken in a trial of the OX40 agonist ivuxolimab.

DNA of the CDR3: TGTGCCATCGGCGAGGAGTTTACACCCTACGAGCAGTACTTC. Amino acids: CAIGEEFTPYEQYF. V usage is TRBV10-3 and J usage is TRBJ2-7; no definite D call. Looked up from germline, CDR1 is ENHRY and CDR2 is SYGVKD. The CDR3 sequence is 14 residues long. V lost 8 bases and J lost 2, with 16 bases in between.